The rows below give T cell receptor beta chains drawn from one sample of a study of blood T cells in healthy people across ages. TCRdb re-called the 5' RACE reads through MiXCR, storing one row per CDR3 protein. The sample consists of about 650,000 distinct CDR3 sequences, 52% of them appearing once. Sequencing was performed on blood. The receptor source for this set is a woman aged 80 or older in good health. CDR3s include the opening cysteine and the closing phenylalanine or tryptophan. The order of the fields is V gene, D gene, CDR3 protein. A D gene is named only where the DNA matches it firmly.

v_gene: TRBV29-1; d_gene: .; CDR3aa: CSVVTRQTYQETQFF
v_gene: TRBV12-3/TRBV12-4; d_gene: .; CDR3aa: CASSLVGYPSEQYF
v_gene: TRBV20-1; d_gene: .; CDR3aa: CSARTPALARPYEQYF
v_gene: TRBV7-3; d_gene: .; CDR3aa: CASSLRQEYNEQYF
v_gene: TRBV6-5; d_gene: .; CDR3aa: CASSQGTSWFF
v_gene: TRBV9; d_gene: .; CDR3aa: CASSPTPAVRAEEAFF
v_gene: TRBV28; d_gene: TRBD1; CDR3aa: CASSPGQGMTPLHF
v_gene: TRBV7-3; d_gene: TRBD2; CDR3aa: CAGSRLAGGVDEQFF
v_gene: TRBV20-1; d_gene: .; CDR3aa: CSAPGEKITEAFF
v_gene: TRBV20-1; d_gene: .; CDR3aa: CSAERAYEQYF
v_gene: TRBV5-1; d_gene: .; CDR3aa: CASSLGLGEQYF
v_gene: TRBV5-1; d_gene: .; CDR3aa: CASSIQENTEAFF
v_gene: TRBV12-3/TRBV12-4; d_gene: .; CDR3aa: CASRGSGLDYEQYF
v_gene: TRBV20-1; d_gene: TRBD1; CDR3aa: CSANNRGGGYTF
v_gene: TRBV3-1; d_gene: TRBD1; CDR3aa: CASSRWTGGDVYEQYF
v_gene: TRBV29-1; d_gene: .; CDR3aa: CSGRGATESSYNEQYF
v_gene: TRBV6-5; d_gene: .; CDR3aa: CASLSILHEQFF
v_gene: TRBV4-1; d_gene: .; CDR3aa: CASSQEFRISYEQFF
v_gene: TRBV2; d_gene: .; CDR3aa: CASSVEPGGPYEQYF
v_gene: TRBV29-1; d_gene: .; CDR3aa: CSARTVSTYEQYF
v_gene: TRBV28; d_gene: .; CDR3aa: CASSGEGTDTQYF
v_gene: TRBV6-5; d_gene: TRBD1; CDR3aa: CASWGGGQGLHEQFF
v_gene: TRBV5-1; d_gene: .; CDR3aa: CASSRCESSYNEQFF
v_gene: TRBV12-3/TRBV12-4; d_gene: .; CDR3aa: CASSPCGGKNIQYF
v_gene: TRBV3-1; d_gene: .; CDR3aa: CAGSQDRALGETQYF